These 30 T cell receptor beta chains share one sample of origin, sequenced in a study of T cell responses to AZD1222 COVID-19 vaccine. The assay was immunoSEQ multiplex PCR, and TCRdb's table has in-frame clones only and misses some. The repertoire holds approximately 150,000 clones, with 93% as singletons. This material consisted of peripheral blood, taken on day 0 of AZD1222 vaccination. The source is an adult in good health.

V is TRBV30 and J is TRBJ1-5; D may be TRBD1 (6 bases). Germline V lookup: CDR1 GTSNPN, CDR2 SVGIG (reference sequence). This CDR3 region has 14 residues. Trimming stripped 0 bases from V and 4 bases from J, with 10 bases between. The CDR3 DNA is TGTGCCTGGAGTGTACAGGGAGGGAATCAGCCCCAGCATTTT. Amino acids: CAWSVQGGNQPQHF.

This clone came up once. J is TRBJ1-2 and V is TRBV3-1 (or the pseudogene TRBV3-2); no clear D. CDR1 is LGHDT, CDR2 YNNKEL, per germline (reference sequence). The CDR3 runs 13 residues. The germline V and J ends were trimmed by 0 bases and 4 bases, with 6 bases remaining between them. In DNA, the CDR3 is TGTGCCAGCAGCCAAGAAGGAGGCTATGGCTACACCTTC. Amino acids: CASSQEGGYGYTF.

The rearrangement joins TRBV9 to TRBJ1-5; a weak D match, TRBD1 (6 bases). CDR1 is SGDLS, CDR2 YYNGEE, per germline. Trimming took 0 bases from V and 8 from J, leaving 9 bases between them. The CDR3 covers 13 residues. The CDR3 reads CASSVEGEEPQHF. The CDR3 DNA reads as TGTGCCAGCAGCGTAGAGGGGGAGGAGCCCCAGCATTTT. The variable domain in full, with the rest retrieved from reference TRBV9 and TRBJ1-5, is DSGVTQTPKHLITATGQRVTLRCSPRSGDLSVYWYQQSLDQGLQFLIQYYNGEERAKGNILERFSAQQFPDLHSELNLSSLELGDSALYFCASSVEGEEPQHFGDGTRLSIL.

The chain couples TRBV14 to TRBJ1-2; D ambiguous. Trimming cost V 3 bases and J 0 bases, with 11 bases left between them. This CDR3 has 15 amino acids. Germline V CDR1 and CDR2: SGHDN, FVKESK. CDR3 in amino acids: CASSHQSSANYGYTF. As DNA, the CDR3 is TGTGCCAGCAGCCATCAGAGCTCCGCTAACTATGGCTACACCTTC.

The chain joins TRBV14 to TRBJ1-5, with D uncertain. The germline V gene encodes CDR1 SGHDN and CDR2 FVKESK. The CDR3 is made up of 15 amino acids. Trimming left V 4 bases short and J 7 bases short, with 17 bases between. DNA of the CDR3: TGTGCCAGCAGCCTGAGTGGGTGGGGTATGCAGCCCCAGCATTTT. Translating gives CASSLSGWGMQPQHF.

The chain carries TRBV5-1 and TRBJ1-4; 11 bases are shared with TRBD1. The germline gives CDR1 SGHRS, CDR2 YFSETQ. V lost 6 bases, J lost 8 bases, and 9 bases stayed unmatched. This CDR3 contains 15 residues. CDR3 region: CASKRIGQGAEKLFF. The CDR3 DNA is TGCGCCAGCAAGAGAATTGGACAGGGGGCCGAAAAACTGTTTTTT. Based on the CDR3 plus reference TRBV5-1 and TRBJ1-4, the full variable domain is KAGVTQTPRYLIKTRGQQVTLSCSPISGHRSVSWYQQTPGQGLQFLFEYFSETQRNKGNFPGRFSGRQFSNSRSEMNVSTLELGDSALYLCASKRIGQGAEKLFFGSGTQLSVL.

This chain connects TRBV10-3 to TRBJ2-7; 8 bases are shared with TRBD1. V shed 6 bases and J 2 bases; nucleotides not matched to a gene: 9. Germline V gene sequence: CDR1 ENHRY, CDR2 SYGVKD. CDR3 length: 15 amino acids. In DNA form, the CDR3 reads TGTGCCATCAGGGGTCGACAGGGGTTAACCTACGAGCAGTACTTC. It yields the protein CAIRGRQGLTYEQYF.

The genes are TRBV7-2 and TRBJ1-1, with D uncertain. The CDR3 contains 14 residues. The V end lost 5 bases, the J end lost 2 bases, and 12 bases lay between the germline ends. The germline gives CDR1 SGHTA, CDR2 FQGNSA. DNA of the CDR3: TGTGCCAGCAGCAACTTCGGACGAAACACTGAAGCTTTCTTT. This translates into CASSNFGRNTEAFF.

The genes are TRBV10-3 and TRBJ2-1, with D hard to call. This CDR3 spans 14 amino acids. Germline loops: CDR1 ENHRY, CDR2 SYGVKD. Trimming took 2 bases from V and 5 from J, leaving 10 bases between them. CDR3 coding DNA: TGTGCCATCAGTGAGCTCACTTTGAACAATGAGCAGTTCTTC. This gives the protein CAISELTLNNEQFF.

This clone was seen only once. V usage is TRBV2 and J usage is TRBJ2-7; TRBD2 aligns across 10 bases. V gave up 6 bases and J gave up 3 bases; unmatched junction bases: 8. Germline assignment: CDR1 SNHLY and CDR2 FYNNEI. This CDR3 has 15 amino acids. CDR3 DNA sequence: TGTGCCAGCAGCCCTAATCTAGCGGGAGACTACGAGCAGTACTTC. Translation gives CASSPNLAGDYEQYF. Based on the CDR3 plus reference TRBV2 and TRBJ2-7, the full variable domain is EPEVTQTPSHQVTQMGQEVILRCVPISNHLYFYWYRQILGQKVEFLVSFYNNEISEKSEIFDDQFSVERPDGSNFTLKIRSTKLEDSAMYFCASSPNLAGDYEQYFGPGTRLTVT.

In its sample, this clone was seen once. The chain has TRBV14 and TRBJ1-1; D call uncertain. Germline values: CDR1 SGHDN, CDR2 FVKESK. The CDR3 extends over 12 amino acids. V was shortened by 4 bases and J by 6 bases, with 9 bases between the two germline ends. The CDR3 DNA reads TGTGCCAGCAGCCCCGACTCGGCTGAAGCTTTCTTT. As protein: CASSPDSAEAFF.

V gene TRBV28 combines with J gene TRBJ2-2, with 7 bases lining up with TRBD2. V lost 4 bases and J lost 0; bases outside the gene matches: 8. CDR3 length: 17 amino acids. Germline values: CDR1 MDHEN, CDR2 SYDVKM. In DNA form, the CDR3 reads TGTGCCAGCAGTTCCCTTTTTAGCGGGCCGAACACCGGGGAGCTGTTTTTT. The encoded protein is CASSSLFSGPNTGELFF.

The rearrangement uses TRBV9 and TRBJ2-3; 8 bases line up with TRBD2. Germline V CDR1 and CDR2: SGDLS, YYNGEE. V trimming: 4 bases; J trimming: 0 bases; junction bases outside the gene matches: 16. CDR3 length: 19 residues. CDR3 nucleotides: TGTGCCAGCAGCTCACGGGGAGAATGGCGGGGGGTCAGCACAGATACGCAGTATTTT. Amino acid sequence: CASSSRGEWRGVSTDTQYF. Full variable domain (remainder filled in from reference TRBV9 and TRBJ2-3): DSGVTQTPKHLITATGQRVTLRCSPRSGDLSVYWYQQSLDQGLQFLIQYYNGEERAKGNILERFSAQQFPDLHSELNLSSLELGDSALYFCASSSRGEWRGVSTDTQYFGPGTRLTVL.

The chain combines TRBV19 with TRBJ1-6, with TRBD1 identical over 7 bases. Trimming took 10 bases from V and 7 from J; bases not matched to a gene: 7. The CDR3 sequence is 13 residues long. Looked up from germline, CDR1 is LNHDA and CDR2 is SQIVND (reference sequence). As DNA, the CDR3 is TGTGCCACAGCCGGGACAGTGAATTCACCCCTCCACTTT. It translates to CATAGTVNSPLHF.

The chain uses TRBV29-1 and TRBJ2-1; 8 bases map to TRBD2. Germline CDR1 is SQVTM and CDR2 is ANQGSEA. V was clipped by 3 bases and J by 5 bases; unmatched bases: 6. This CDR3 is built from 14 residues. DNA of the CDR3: TGCAGCGTTGATAGAGGACTAGCTAACAATGAGCAGTTCTTC. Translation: CSVDRGLANNEQFF.

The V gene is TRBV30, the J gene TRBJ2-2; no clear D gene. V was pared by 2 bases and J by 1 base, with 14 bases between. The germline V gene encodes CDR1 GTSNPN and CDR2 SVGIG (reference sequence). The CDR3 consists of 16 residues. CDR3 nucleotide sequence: TGTGCCTGGAGTTCTAATGAGGCAGTGAACACCGGGGAGCTGTTTTTT. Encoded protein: CAWSSNEAVNTGELFF.

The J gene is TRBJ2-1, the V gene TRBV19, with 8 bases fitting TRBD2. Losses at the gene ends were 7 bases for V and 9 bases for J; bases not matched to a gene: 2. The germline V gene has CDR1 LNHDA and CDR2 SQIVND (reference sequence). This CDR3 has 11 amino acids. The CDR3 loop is CASTGGGEQFF. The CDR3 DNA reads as TGTGCCAGTACCGGGGGGGGTGAGCAGTTCTTC.

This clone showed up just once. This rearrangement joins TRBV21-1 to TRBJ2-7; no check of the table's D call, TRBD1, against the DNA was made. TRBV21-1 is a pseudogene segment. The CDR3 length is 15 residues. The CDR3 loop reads CASSRKGHRSYEQYF. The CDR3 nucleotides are TGTGCCAGCAGTCGAAAGGGACACCGCTCCTACGAGCAGTACTTC.

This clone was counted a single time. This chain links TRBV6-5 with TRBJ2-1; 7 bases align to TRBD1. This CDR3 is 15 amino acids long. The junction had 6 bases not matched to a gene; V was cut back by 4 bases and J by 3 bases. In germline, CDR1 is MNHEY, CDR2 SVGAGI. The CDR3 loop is CASSSSGQNYNEQFF. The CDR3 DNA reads TGTGCCAGCAGTTCGTCGGGACAGAACTACAATGAGCAGTTCTTC.

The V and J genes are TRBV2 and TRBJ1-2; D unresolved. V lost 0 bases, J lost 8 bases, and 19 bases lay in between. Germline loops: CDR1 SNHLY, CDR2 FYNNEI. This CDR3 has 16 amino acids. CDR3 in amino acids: CASSEAEERGMRGYTF. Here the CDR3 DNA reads TGTGCCAGCAGTGAAGCGGAGGAGCGGGGTATGCGGGGCTACACCTTC.

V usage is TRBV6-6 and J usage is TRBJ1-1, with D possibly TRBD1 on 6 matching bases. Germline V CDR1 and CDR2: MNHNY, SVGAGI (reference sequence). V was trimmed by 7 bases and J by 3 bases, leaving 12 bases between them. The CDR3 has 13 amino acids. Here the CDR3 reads CASTRQDYTEAFF. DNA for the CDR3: TGTGCCAGCACGCGACAGGACTACACTGAAGCTTTCTTT.

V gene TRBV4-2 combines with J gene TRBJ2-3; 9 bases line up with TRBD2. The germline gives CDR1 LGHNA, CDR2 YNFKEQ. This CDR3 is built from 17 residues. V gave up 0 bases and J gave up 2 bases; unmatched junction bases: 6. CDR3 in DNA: TGTGCCAGCAGCCAAGATGGGCTAGCGGGGACCACAGATACGCAGTATTTT. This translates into CASSQDGLAGTTDTQYF.

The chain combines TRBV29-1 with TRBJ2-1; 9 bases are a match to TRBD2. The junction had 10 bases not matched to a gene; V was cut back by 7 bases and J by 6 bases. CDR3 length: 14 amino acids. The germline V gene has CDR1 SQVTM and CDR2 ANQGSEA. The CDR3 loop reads CSGTWRGGSNEQFF. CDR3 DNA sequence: TGCAGCGGGACGTGGCGGGGGGGCTCCAATGAGCAGTTCTTC.

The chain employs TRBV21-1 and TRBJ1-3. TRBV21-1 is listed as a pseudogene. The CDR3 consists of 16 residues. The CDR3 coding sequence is TGTGCCAGCAGCCACCCGGGGACGGGACGGGGAAACACCATATATTTT. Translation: CASSHPGTGRGNTIYF.

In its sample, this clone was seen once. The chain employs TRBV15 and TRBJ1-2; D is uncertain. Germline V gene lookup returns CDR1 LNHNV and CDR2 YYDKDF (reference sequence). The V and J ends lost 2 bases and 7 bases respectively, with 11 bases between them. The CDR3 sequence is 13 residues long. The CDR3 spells CATSRSAVFGYTF. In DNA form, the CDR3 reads TGTGCCACCAGCAGAAGCGCAGTCTTTGGCTACACCTTC. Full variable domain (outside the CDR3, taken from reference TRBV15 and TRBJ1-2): DAMVIQNPRYQVTQFGKPVTLSCSQTLNHNVMYWYQQKSSQAPKLLFHYYDKDFNNEADTPDNFQSRRPNTSFCFLDIRSPGLGDTAMYLCATSRSAVFGYTFGSGTRLTVV.

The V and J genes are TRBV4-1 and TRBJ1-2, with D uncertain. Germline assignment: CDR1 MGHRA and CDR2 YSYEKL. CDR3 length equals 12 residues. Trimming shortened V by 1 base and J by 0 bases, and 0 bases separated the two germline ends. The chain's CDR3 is CASSQANYGYTF. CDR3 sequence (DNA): TGCGCCAGCAGCCAAGCTAACTATGGCTACACCTTC.

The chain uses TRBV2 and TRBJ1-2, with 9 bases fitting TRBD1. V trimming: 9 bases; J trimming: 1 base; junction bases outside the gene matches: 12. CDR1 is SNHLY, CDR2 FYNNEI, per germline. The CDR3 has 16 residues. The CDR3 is CASTGTGKPHNYGYTF. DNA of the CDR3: TGTGCCAGTACCGGGACAGGGAAACCTCATAACTATGGCTACACCTTC.

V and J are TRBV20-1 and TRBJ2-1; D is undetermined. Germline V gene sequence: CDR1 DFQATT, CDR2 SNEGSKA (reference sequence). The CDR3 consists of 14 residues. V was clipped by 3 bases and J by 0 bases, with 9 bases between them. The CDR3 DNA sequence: TGCAGTGCTAGTGGGGTGGACTCCTACAATGAGCAGTTCTTC. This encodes CSASGVDSYNEQFF.

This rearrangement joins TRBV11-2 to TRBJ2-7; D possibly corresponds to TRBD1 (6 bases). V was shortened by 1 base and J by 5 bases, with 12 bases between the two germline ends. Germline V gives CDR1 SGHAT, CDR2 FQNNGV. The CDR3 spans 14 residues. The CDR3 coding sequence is TGTGCCAGCAGCTTAGGTACAGGGTATGACGAGCAGTACTTC. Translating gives CASSLGTGYDEQYF. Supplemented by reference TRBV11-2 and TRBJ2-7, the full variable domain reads EAGVAQSPRYKIIEKRQSVAFWCNPISGHATLYWYQQILGQGPKLLIQFQNNGVVDDSQLPKDRFSAERLKGVDSTLKIQPAKLEDSAVYLCASSLGTGYDEQYFGPGTRLTVT.

Written as DNA, the CDR3 is TGCGCCAGCAGCCAAGACGTACAGGGATCCGAGCAGTACTTC. This sequence encodes CASSQDVQGSEQYF. The rearrangement uses TRBV4-3 and TRBJ2-7; D is possibly TRBD1 (6 bases). The V gene lost 0 bases and the J gene lost 6 bases, with 12 bases spanning the gap. The CDR3 covers 14 residues. Germline CDR1 reads LGHNA; CDR2 reads YSLEER.